The 21 T cell receptor beta chains listed next were all sequenced from one sample in a study of graft-versus-host responses after intestinal transplantation. These receptors have no known antigen. Here immunoSEQ multiplex PCR was the method, and the copy in TCRdb shows in-frame clones only, minus some. The sample consists of about 73,000 clones, around 87% of them appearing once. This material consisted of unstimulated CD8+ T cells sorted from spleen or lymph node cells, taken before transplant. The origin of the receptors is a human donor who was the organ donor for an intestinal transplant.

This clone is a singleton in its sample. The rearrangement uses TRBV15 and TRBJ2-2, with D uncertain. Trimming took off 8 bases at V and 6 bases at J, with 7 bases between the two ends. This CDR3 contains 11 residues. The germline CDR1 and CDR2 sequences are LNHNV and YYDKDF (reference sequence). The CDR3 sequence: CATGESGELFF. CDR3 sequence (DNA): TGTGCCACCGGAGAGTCCGGGGAGCTGTTTTTT.

The chain joins TRBV6-6 to TRBJ1-1; D is unresolved. The CDR3 consists of 14 residues. Per the germline V gene, CDR1 is MNHNY and CDR2 is SVGAGI (reference sequence). Trimming removed 1 base at V and 4 bases at J, with 10 bases between. The CDR3 protein is CASSYFPRGTEAFF. In DNA, the CDR3 is TGTGCCAGCAGTTACTTTCCCCGGGGCACTGAAGCTTTCTTT.

Turning to this clone: The identical CDR3 is also encoded by other nucleotide sequences in the sample. The V call is TRBV15, the J call TRBJ1-5; no definite D call. CDR1 LNHNV and CDR2 YYDKDF come from the germline V gene (reference sequence). V lost 0 bases and J lost 4, with 10 bases in between. CDR3 length: 15 amino acids. The CDR3 reads CATSRDLGSNQPQHF. The CDR3 DNA follows: TGTGCCACCAGCAGAGATCTGGGCTCTAATCAGCCCCAGCATTTT.

The V and J genes are TRBV6-5 and TRBJ1-4; 7 bases are shared with TRBD1. V lost 4 bases and J lost 5; bases outside the gene matches: 7. Germline assignment: CDR1 MNHEY and CDR2 SVGAGI. CDR3 length equals 15 residues. The CDR3 DNA sequence: TGTGCCAGCAGTTCGACAGGGAATAGCAATGAAAAACTGTTTTTT. Encoded protein: CASSSTGNSNEKLFF.

The chain uses TRBV5-1 and TRBJ1-5, with unresolved D. Per the germline V gene, CDR1 is SGHRS and CDR2 is YFSETQ. Deletions cut 1 base from V and 0 bases from J, with 8 bases between. This CDR3 region has 15 residues. The CDR3 nucleotides are TGCGCCAGCAGCTTGTCGGGAAATAGCAATCAGCCCCAGCATTTT. It specifies CASSLSGNSNQPQHF.

V and J are TRBV27 and TRBJ1-5, with D unclear. V lost 3 bases and J 3 bases, leaving 9 bases between the germline ends. The V gene's germline CDR1 is MNHEY and CDR2 SMNVEV (reference sequence). The CDR3 has 14 residues. For the CDR3, the DNA is TGTGCCAGCAGTTTGAGGGAACCCAATCAGCCCCAGCATTTT. It specifies CASSLREPNQPQHF.

This clone was picked up a small number of times. The rearrangement links TRBV28 to TRBJ1-3; D is ambiguous. CDR1 and CDR2 from the germline V gene are MDHEN and SYDVKM. CDR3 length equals 15 residues. V was clipped by 2 bases and J by 4 bases, with 12 bases between them. CDR3 in amino acids: CASSLTVFQGNTIYF. CDR3 nucleotide sequence: TGTGCCAGCAGTTTAACAGTTTTTCAGGGAAACACCATATATTTT. The variable domain in full, completed from reference TRBV28 and TRBJ1-3, reads DVKVTQSSRYLVKRTGEKVFLECVQDMDHENMFWYRQDPGLGLRLIYFSYDVKMKEKGDIPEGYSVSREKKERFSLILESASTNQTSMYLCASSLTVFQGNTIYFGEGSWLTVV.

In DNA, the CDR3 is TGTGCCATCAGACCGGGACAGCGGTATAATTCACCCCTCCACTTT. It translates to CAIRPGQRYNSPLHF. The V call is TRBV10-3, the J call TRBJ1-6; 7 bases are shared with TRBD1. The germline V gene has CDR1 ENHRY and CDR2 SYGVKD. The CDR3 is 15 amino acids. J lost 4 bases, V lost 6 bases, and 6 bases had no gene match.

The chain combines TRBV19 with TRBJ1-1; 9 bases are shared with TRBD1. This CDR3 region has 20 residues. Losses at the gene ends were 0 bases for V and 1 base for J; bases not matched to a gene: 15. CDR1 LNHDA and CDR2 SQIVND come from the germline V gene (reference sequence). The CDR3 is CASSIDLQDRGAWGNTEAFF. CDR3 DNA: TGTGCCAGTAGTATAGATCTTCAGGACAGGGGCGCCTGGGGGAACACTGAAGCTTTCTTT. Variable domain in full (rest from reference TRBV19 and TRBJ1-1): DGGITQSPKYLFRKEGQNVTLSCEQNLNHDAMYWYRQDPGQGLRLIYYSQIVNDFQKGDIAEGYSVSREKKESFPLTVTSAQKNPTAFYLCASSIDLQDRGAWGNTEAFFGQGTRLTVV.

The rearrangement links TRBV28 to TRBJ1-5; 7 bases match TRBD1. This CDR3 is built from 13 residues. Germline CDR1 MDHEN, CDR2 SYDVKM. J was trimmed by 5 bases and V by 8 bases; bases with no gene match: 6. As DNA, the CDR3 is TGTGCCAGCCAGGGGGGATTTGATCAGCCCCAGCATTTT. Translating gives CASQGGFDQPQHF. The entire variable domain, with the rest obtained from reference TRBV28 and TRBJ1-5, is as follows: DVKVTQSSRYLVKRTGEKVFLECVQDMDHENMFWYRQDPGLGLRLIYFSYDVKMKEKGDIPEGYSVSREKKERFSLILESASTNQTSMYLCASQGGFDQPQHFGDGTRLSIL.

This rearrangement joins TRBV27 to TRBJ2-1; D uncertain. The germline gives CDR1 MNHEY, CDR2 SMNVEV (reference sequence). V lost 6 bases and J 5 bases, leaving 11 bases between the germline ends. CDR3 length equals 13 residues. The CDR3 spells CASSLRLNNEQFF. The CDR3 DNA is TGTGCCAGCAGCCTAAGACTGAACAATGAGCAGTTCTTC.

Here the CDR3 reads CASSTTGGTEAFF. The CDR3 DNA reads as TGTGCCAGCAGTACGACAGGGGGCACTGAAGCTTTCTTT. The chain links TRBV25-1 to TRBJ1-1; 9 nucleotides agree with TRBD1. Trimming at V came to 5 bases and at J to 4 bases, leaving 2 bases not matched to a gene. Germline V gene sequence: CDR1 MGHDK, CDR2 SYGVNS. The CDR3 runs 13 residues.

This clone was seen more than once but under ten times. The chain combines TRBV19 with TRBJ2-7; D is uncertain. CDR3 length: 13 amino acids. V was shortened by 2 bases and J by 3 bases, with 8 bases between the two germline ends. Germline V gene data show CDR1 as LNHDA and CDR2 as SQIVND (reference sequence). The CDR3, as DNA: TGTGCCAGTAGTATATCCCTGAACTACGAGCAGTACGTC. Protein: CASSISLNYEQYV.

The chain uses TRBV6-6 and TRBJ1-1; the D is unclear. This CDR3 comprises 16 residues. Trimming shortened V by 4 bases and J by 1 base, and 16 bases separated the two germline ends. Germline CDR1 is MNHNY and CDR2 is SVGAGI (reference sequence). CDR3 sequence: CASSSKSGSENTEAFF. CDR3 coding DNA: TGTGCCAGCAGTTCCAAATCCGGGTCCGAGAACACTGAAGCTTTCTTT.

V is TRBV4-3 and J is TRBJ1-6; D is unclear. Germline V CDR1 and CDR2: LGHNA, YSLEER. The CDR3 spans 14 residues. The V end was cut by 3 bases, the J end by 9 bases, with 12 bases between. In DNA, the CDR3 is TGCGCCAGCAGCCACCTAGGCTCTGCTTCACCCCTCCACTTT. Residues: CASSHLGSASPLHF.

V and J are TRBV28 and TRBJ2-7, with 8 bases aligning to TRBD1. The CDR3 sequence is 14 residues long. From germline, CDR1 is MDHEN and CDR2 SYDVKM. Unmatched junction bases numbered 8, after V lost 10 bases and J lost 0 bases. CDR3 region: CATSDRASSYEQYV. DNA for the CDR3: TGTGCCACCTCGGACAGGGCGAGCTCCTACGAGCAGTACGTC.

V usage is TRBV5-8 and J usage is TRBJ2-7; TRBD1 agrees at 7 bases. With 4 bases clipped from V and 2 bases from J, the junction kept 9 bases outside the gene matches. This CDR3 region has 15 residues. Germline V CDR1 and CDR2: SGHTS, YDEGEE. As DNA, the CDR3 is TGTGCCAGCAGCATTCGGGACAGCTCAGCCTACGAGCAGTACGTC. Translating it yields CASSIRDSSAYEQYV.

This sequence joins TRBV2 and TRBJ2-7; TRBD1 matches 11 bases. CDR3 length: 14 residues. Germline CDR1 is SNHLY and CDR2 is FYNNEI. J gave up 9 bases and V 6 bases, and 10 bases lay outside the gene matches. The CDR3 nucleotides are TGTGCCAGCAGGGAGGACAGGGGGCATTTTCGGCAGTACGTC. This encodes CASREDRGHFRQYV.

The chain employs TRBV19 and TRBJ2-1; 7 nucleotides line up with TRBD2. Germline CDR1 LNHDA, CDR2 SQIVND (reference sequence). This CDR3 comprises 13 residues. V lost 4 bases, J lost 9 bases, and 6 bases stayed unmatched. CDR3 in DNA: TGTGCCAGTAGTAGCGGGGGAATTTTTGAGCAGTTCTTC. Its protein is CASSSGGIFEQFF.

The J gene is TRBJ1-1, the V gene TRBV6-6, with no clear D. CDR1 is MNHNY, CDR2 SVGAGI, per germline (reference sequence). The length of the CDR3 is 10 residues. Trimming shortened V by 5 bases and J by 9 bases, and 7 bases separated the two germline ends. The CDR3 DNA follows: TGTGCCAGCAGTCCAATCCAAGCTTTCTTT. Amino acid sequence: CASSPIQAFF.

This clone has just one count. Here the CDR3 reads CASSPIPQGSYNEQFF. CDR3 nucleotides: TGCGCCAGCAGCCCTATCCCCCAGGGAAGCTACAATGAGCAGTTCTTC. V and J are TRBV5-1 and TRBJ2-1; D perhaps matches TRBD1 (5 bases). This CDR3 contains 16 residues. V was clipped by 4 bases and J by 3 bases, with 17 bases between them. CDR1 and CDR2 from the germline V gene are SGHRS and YFSETQ.